These T cell receptor beta chains were read from a single sample in a study of beta chain features in type 1 diabetes. Only in-frame clones appear in the TCRdb table, and some are missing; sequencing was by immunoSEQ multiplex PCR. The sample lists about 44,000 clones, around 71% seen once, with approximately 2% in the top ten. The sequenced sample consisted of Tregs from blood. The receptor set was obtained from a woman aged 18 to 35 with type 1 diabetes. Each CDR3 is given with its conserved first and last residue. D genes are given only for firm matches. Size is omitted from some rows. Given values are once, few, many or a class for expanded clones.

>TRBJ1-1|once|TRBV5-1|.
TGCGCCAGCAGCTTGGCCGGGGGGAACACTGAAGCTTTCTTT
CASSLAGGNTEAFF
>TRBJ2-7|.|TRBV30|.
TGTGCCTGGAGTGTATGGGGGCTCTCCTACGAGCAGTACTTC
CAWSVWGLSYEQYF
>TRBJ2-1|few|TRBV10-3|TRBD1
TGTGCCATCAGTGGATTGGGTAGGGACAGTTCCAATGAGCAGTTCTTC
CAISGLGRDSSNEQFF
>TRBJ2-6|.|TRBV28|.
TGTGCCAGCGAGAATGGACAGCTCTCTGGGGCCAACGTCCTGACTTTC
CASENGQLSGANVLTF
>TRBJ1-2|few|TRBV4-3|TRBD1
TGCGCCAGCAGCCAAGTTCCAGGGGGCGACTATGGCTACACCTTC
CASSQVPGGDYGYTF
>TRBJ2-1|.|TRBV4-1|.
TGCGCCAGCAGCCAAGAACCCCTGGAGACGAAGCAGTTCTTC
CASSQEPLETKQFF
>TRBJ2-7|.|TRBV7-2|TRBD1
TGTGCCAGCAGCTTAGGGACAGGGCAGGCCTACGAGCAGTACTTC
CASSLGTGQAYEQYF
>TRBJ2-2|medium-sized|TRBV9|TRBD2
TGTGCCAGCAGCGGAACTAGCGGGGGGAACGGGGAGCTGTTTTTT
CASSGTSGGNGELFF
>TRBJ2-5|.|TRBV6-6|TRBD2
TGTGCCAGCAGGCAGACGGGGGGAGGAGCGGGAGAGACCCAGTACTTC
CASRQTGGGAGETQYF
>TRBJ1-1|.|TRBV7-3|.
TGTGCCAGCAGCTTGACAGGCTGGACTGAAGCTTTCTTT
CASSLTGWTEAFF
>TRBJ1-3|.|TRBV7-2|.
TGTGCCAGCAGCTTTACCCGGACAGACTCTGGAAACACCATATATTTT
CASSFTRTDSGNTIYF
>TRBJ2-2|once|TRBV6-1|TRBD1
TGTGCCAGCAGTAGGGTGGACAGGGTCCCCGGGGAGCTGTTTTTT
CASSRVDRVPGELFF
>TRBJ1-2|.|TRBV6-5|TRBD1
TGTGCCAGCAGTTCCGACGGGACAGGCGTCGCCTATGGCTACACCTTC
CASSSDGTGVAYGYTF
>TRBJ2-7|.|TRBV6-7|.
TGTGCCAGTCGAGGGCCTTTGGCTCGCGAGCAGTACTTC
CASRGPLAREQYF
>TRBJ2-1|.|TRBV15|.
TGTGCCACCAGCAGTAGTTTGGCCAAGCGCCACAATGAGCAGTTCTTC
CATSSSLAKRHNEQFF
>TRBJ2-3|few|TRBV5-1|TRBD2
TGCGCCAGCAGCCATGGGACTAGCACAAATCCTGGTACGCAGTATTTT
CASSHGTSTNPGTQYF
>TRBJ1-5|.|TRBV19|TRBD1
TGTGCCAGTAGTATTGGTACAGGGGGCTATCAGCCCCAGCATTTT
CASSIGTGGYQPQHF
>TRBJ2-2|.|TRBV11-2|TRBD1
TGTGCCAGCAGCCTAACAGGGGACACCGGGGAGCTGTTTTTT
CASSLTGDTGELFF
>TRBJ1-2|.|TRBV14|.
TGTGCCAGCAGCCAATATAGGGGCTCGTCCACCTTC
CASSQYRGSSTF
>TRBJ1-2|.|TRBV2|TRBD1
TGTGCCAGCAGAAGGACAGGGGCCTATGGCTACACCTTC
CASRRTGAYGYTF
>TRBJ2-3|.|TRBV2|TRBD2
TGTGCCAGCGGACTAGCGTCAGATACGCAGTATTTT
CASGLASDTQYF
>TRBJ1-1|.|TRBV5-1|.
TGCGCCAGCGGAACAGTGATGAACACTGAAGCTTTCTTT
CASGTVMNTEAFF
>TRBJ2-1|.|TRBV7-2|.
TGTGCCAGCAGCTTAGCCGACTACTACAATGAGCAGTTCTTC
CASSLADYYNEQFF
>TRBJ2-5|.|TRBV7-2|TRBD2
TGTGCCAGCAGCTTAGCGCTAGCGGGGGGGGCTGAGACCCAGTACTTC
CASSLALAGGAETQYF
>TRBJ2-1|.|TRBV7-2|TRBD2
TGTGCCAGCAGAGGAGCGGGAGGGGGGTTGGACTCCTACAATGAGCAGTTCTTC
CASRGAGGGLDSYNEQFF
>TRBJ2-3|few|TRBV29-1|TRBD2
TGCAGCGAAAGAGGACTAGCGGGATCCTTCACAGATACGCAGTATTTT
CSERGLAGSFTDTQYF
>TRBJ2-7|.|TRBV11-2|TRBD1
TGTGCCAGCAGCTCCCCGGGACAGGGTGACGAGCAGTACTTC
CASSSPGQGDEQYF
>TRBJ2-1|.|TRBV7-8|.
TGTGCCAGCAGCTTAACGAGGGCTAGCCCCGGTTACAATGAGCAGTTCTTC
CASSLTRASPGYNEQFF